This paragraph reports one T cell receptor beta chain. Antigen specificity is unknown. The template, around 520 ng total RNA, yielded TCR beta cDNA made with a constant-region primer. Generation of the TCR beta libraries relied on three nested multiplex PCR rounds using slightly modified ARM-PCR. The two initial PCR rounds, roughly 9 cycles each, used TRBV1-TRBV30 forward and C-beta reverse primers. Each CDR3 protein gets one entry after TCRdb re-called the multiplex PCR reads with MiXCR. The data show 100,000 to 150,000 distinct CDR3 sequences, with around 60% seen just once and approximately 8% held by the top ten. This sample is part of a study of tumor-infiltrating lymphocytes in primary liver carcinoma. Study-level results: There were only about 7-25% of top clones found in all five tumor regions. Tumor-blood pairs (like tumor-adjacent pairs) overlapped less than tumor region pairs did.

Between roughly 20 and 30 mg of unsorted bulk tissue served as the source from which RNA and DNA were co-extracted. Resection treated the patients' primary liver carcinoma. More than 75% viable tumor cells made up every tumor sample. CDR1 MNHNY and CDR2 SVGAGI come from the germline V gene (reference sequence). V was clipped by 5 bases and J by 8 bases, with 13 bases between them. This CDR3 spans 12 amino acids. Sequencing was done on a sample of liver tumor tissue from sampling region 3. Subset in this sample: tumor region T3, left-lateral pole. The receptor comes from a woman aged 55 to 70 with primary liver carcinoma and hepatitis B virus infection. This sequence joins TRBV6-6 and TRBJ2-7; maybe TRBD1 (5 bases). CDR3 sequence: CASSQGNCKQYF. The CDR3 region has the DNA TGTGCCAGCAGTCAGGGAAACTGCAAGCAGTACTTC.